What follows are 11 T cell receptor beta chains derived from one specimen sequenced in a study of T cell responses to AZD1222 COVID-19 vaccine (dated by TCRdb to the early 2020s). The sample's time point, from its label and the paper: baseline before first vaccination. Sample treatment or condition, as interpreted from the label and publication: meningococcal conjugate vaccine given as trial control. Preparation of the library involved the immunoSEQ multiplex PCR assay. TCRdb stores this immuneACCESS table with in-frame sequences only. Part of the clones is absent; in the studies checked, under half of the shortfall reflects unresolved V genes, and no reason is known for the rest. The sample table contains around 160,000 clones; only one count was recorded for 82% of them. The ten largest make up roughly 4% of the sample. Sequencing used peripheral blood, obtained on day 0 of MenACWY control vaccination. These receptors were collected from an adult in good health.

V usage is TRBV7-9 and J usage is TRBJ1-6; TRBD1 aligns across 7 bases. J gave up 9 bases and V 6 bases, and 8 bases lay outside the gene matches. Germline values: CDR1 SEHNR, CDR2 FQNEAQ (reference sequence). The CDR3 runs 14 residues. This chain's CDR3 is CASREQGRGSPLHF. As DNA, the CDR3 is TGTGCCAGCAGGGAACAGGGGAGAGGTTCACCCCTCCACTTT. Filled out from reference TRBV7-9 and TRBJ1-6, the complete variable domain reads DTGVSQNPRHKITKRGQNVTFRCDPISEHNRLYWYRQTLGQGPEFLTYFQNEAQLEKSRLLSDRFSAERPKGSFSTLEIQRTEQGDSAMYLCASREQGRGSPLHFGNGTRLTVT.

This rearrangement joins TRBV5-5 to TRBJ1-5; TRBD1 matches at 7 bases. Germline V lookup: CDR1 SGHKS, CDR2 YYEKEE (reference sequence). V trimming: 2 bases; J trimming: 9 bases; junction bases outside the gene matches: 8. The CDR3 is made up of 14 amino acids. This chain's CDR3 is CASSFSGGFGPQHF. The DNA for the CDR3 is TGTGCCAGCAGCTTCTCAGGGGGGTTTGGGCCCCAGCATTTT. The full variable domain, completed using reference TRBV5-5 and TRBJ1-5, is DAGVTQSPTHLIKTRGQQVTLRCSPISGHKSVSWYQQVLGQGPQFIFQYYEKEERGRGNFPDRFSARQFPNYSSELNVNALLLGDSALYLCASSFSGGFGPQHFGDGTRLSIL.

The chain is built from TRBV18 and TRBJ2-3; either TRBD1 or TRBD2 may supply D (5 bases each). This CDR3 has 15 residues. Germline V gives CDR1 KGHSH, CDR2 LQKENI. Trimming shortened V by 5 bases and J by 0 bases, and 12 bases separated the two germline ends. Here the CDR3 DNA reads TGTGCCAGCTCAATTTCCGGGGCAAGCACAGATACGCAGTATTTT. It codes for CASSISGASTDTQYF.

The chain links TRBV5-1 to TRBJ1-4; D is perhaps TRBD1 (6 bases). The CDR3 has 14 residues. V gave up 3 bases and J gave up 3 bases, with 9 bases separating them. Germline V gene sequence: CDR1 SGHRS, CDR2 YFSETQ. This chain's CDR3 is CASSYREPNEKLFF. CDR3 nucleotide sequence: TGCGCCAGCAGCTACAGGGAGCCTAATGAAAAACTGTTTTTT.

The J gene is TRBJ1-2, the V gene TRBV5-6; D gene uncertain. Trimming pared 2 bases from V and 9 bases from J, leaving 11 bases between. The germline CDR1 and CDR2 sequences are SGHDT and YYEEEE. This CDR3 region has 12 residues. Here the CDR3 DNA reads TGTGCCAGCAGCTTATGGCTCCAGAGCTACACCTTC. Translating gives CASSLWLQSYTF.

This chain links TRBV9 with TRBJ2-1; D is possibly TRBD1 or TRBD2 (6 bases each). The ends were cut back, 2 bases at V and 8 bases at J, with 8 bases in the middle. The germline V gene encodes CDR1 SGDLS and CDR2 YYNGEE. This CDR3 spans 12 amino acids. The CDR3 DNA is TGTGCCAGCAGCGTGGGGGGCCATGAGCAGTTCTTC. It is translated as CASSVGGHEQFF.

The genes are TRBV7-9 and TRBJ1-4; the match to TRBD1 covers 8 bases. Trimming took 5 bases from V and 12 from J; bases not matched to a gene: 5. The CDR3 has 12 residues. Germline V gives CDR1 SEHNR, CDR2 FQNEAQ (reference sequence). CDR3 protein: CASSPTRGQLFF. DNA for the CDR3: TGTGCCAGCAGCCCCACCAGGGGGCAACTGTTTTTT.

The CDR3 DNA follows: TGTGCCAGCAGCAAACTGCAGGGGGCGCGAAATGAAAAACTGTTTTTT. Protein sequence: CASSKLQGARNEKLFF. The V gene is TRBV11-2, the J gene TRBJ1-4, with 8 bases identical to TRBD1. V trimming: 5 bases; J trimming: 5 bases; junction bases outside the gene matches: 10. There are 16 residues in the CDR3. The germline V gene encodes CDR1 SGHAT and CDR2 FQNNGV.

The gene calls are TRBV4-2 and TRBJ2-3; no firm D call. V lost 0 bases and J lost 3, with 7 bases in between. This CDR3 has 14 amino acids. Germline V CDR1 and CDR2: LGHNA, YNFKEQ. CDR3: CASSQEESTDTQYF. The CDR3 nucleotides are TGTGCCAGCAGCCAAGAGGAGAGTACAGATACGCAGTATTTT.

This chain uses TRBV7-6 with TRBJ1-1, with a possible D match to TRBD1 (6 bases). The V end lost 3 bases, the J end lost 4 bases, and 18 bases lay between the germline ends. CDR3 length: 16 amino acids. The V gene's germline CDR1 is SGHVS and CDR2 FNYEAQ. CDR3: CASSLGIRGGSTEAFF. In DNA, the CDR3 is TGTGCCAGCAGCTTGGGCATCAGGGGCGGGAGCACTGAAGCTTTCTTT.

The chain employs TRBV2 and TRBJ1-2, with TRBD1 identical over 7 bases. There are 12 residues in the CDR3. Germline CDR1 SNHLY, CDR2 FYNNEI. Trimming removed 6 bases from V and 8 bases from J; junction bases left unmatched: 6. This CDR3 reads CASRGDRGGYTF. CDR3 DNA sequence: TGTGCCAGCAGAGGGGACAGAGGCGGCTACACCTTC.